The T cell receptor (beta chain) described here comes from a study of T cells in Graves' hyperthyroidism and ophthalmopathy (dated 2019 in TCRdb). For context, the study as a whole: Peripheral blood was collected at initial diagnosis, before any treatment. TCR V-J signatures able to tell the groups apart were searched for in a discovery cohort of some 100 patients, of whom around 42 had Graves' ophthalmopathy and around 56 had stable Graves' hyperthyroidism. Prospective prediction of ophthalmopathy was tested in an independent validation cohort of under 20 hyperthyroidism patients and around 16 patients who later progressed to ophthalmopathy. In about 6 Graves' hyperthyroidism patients, the study also compared T-cell repertoires from thyroid tissue with T-cell repertoires from blood. TCR Vbeta CDR3 sequencing of roughly 140 peripheral blood samples (around 45 ophthalmopathy, 75 hyperthyroidism and approximately 17 progressor patients) is reported in the paper. Following sampling, methimazole starting at 30 mg daily was given to hyperthyroidism patients, and high-dose intravenous methylprednisolone was given to ophthalmopathy patients. For training and testing, the 100 or so patients in the discovery cohort were randomly divided in a 7:3 ratio.

The paper's findings and limits, for the study overall: Most expanded thyroid clonotypes (frequency above 0.001) were also found in blood, which suggests that blood repertoires may mirror thyroid immune responses. A 13 V-J signature model separated ophthalmopathy from stable hyperthyroidism, with 87.88% sensitivity and around 84% specificity in cross-validation and 80%/75% in testing. In validation, the model predicted progression to ophthalmopathy with just under 71% sensitivity and roughly 75% specificity, a median of 6.5 months before onset. No statistical method was used to set the sample size in advance, and investigators knew the group allocation.

The CDR3 starts with the cysteine, ends with the phenylalanine, and has 14 residues. The CDR3 DNA has 42 bases and is translated from base 1. The germline V gene (reference sequence) supplies CDR1 DFQATT and CDR2 SNEGSKA. V loses 3 bases of germline sequence and J loses 3 bases, and the interval between the two ends is 15 bases. This clonotype appeared many times. What antigen it recognizes has not been identified. Base quality data are lacking; no much larger clone is found one base away. Hyperthyroidism patients were aged 18 to 65 years and newly diagnosed, with disease duration of less than 2 months. Patients with uncontrolled infections, other autoimmune diseases, pregnancy or lactation were excluded. Diagnoses were based on clinical symptoms, serum thyroxine and TRAb, thyroid ultrasound and orbital computed tomography. For progressor patients, blood was drawn at the first diagnosis of hyperthyroidism, before any ophthalmopathy symptoms had appeared. PBMCs were isolated from about 10 ml of fresh peripheral blood by Ficoll-Paque density gradient centrifugation. Progressor patients were initially diagnosed with Graves' hyperthyroidism and developed ophthalmopathy during follow-up. Trizol reagent was used to extract total RNA, and RNA quality was then checked on an Agilent 2100 Bioanalyzer.

The TCR beta CDR3 regions were amplified from RNA transcripts. For the first round of RT-PCR on the TCR CDR3, the HTBI primer set was used together with the Qiagen OneStep RT-PCR kit. Libraries were constructed in a second round of multiplex PCR, after which size selection and purification were performed. The libraries were sequenced on an Illumina HiSeq2000 using paired-end 100 bp reads. The authors' pipeline ran thus. Raw data were processed with SOAPnuke, discarding reads with adapters, uncalled bases, mean Phred below 15, or no exact constant-primer or identifier match. High-quality paired reads were merged with COPE v1.2.5, and unique nucleotide sequences were defined as clonotypes. Clonotypes were aligned to IMGT TRBV, TRBD and TRBJ reference segments using MiTCR v1.1. The analysis was restricted to V-J combinations with a frequency above 0.0001, which together covered 99% to 99.2% of the repertoires. A TCS score was defined as the ratio of F50 (clonal expansion) to E x V (chaos), with BLOSUM62-based TCRdist applied between CDR3 peptides within each V-J. Welch's t-statistics and random forest reduced 514 V-J features to 10 to 15, which were used in a naive Bayes classifier (R e1071). The raw public reads went through TCRdb reprocessing: fastp at Q25, MiXCR clone calling, in-frame beta chains kept. Rows with one shared CDR3 protein collapse into an entry with the most common genes and DNA. The V and J calls and clone size are TCRdb's, not the authors'. The sample table lists some 600,000 distinct CDR3 sequences, 14% of them with a count of one. The ten largest clones add up to 4.5% to 6% of the sample.

Material: blood. This clonotype originated in a woman in her twenties or thirties with Graves' hyperthyroidism that later progressed to Graves' ophthalmopathy. The V and J genes are TRBV20-1 and TRBJ2-7; a tentative D match to TRBD2 spans 6 bases. The DNA sequence follows: TGCAGTGCTAGGGGTATGGGACTTCTCTACGAGCAGTACTTC. It encodes CSARGMGLLYEQYF.